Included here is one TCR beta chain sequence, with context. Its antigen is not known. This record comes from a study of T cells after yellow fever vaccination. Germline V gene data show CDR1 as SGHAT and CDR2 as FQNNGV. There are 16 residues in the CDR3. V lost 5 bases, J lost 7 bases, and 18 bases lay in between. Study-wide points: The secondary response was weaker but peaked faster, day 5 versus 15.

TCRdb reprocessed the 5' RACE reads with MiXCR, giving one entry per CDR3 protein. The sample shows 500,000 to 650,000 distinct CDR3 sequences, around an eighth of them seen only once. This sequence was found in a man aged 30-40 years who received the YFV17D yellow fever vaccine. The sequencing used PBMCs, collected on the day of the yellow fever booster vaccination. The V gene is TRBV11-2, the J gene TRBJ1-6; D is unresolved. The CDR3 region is CASSAGHRTANSPLHF. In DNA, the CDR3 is TGTGCCAGCAGCGCTGGGCACCGGACCGCCAATTCACCCCTCCACTTT.